This T cell receptor (beta chain) was recorded in a study of T cell repertoires in cytomegalovirus infection. Study-wide background: HLA-B-restricted CMV epitopes that are well studied, plus recently identified HLA-C-restricted ones, were used by the study. Public TCR beta signatures were indicative of both CMV infection and a matching HLA type. Study-level results: Ex vivo, HLA-C-restricted CMV-specific TCR beta clonotypes prevailed over the rest of the response. Cumulative public TCR beta family frequency identified CMV carriers with the relevant HLA.

In TCRdb, the reads were re-called with MiXCR into one record per CDR3 protein. The top ten clones hold 11% to 15% of a sample with some 940,000 distinct CDR3 sequences, around 30% of them seen once. In regard to this clonotype: The target antigen is unknown.

The germline V gene encodes CDR1 MGHDK and CDR2 SYGVNS. The CDR3 loop spans 15 amino acids. The germline V and J ends were trimmed by 1 base and 3 bases, with 12 bases remaining between them. This TCR was sampled from a human donor in good health (CMV status not recorded). Some clones in this sample may be carry-over from other donors' samples. The source was cultured CD8+ T cells from PBMCs, collected from culture after CMV antigen stimulation. The rearrangement joins TRBV25-1 to TRBJ1-1; TRBD1 might be the D (6 bases). The CDR3 sequence is CASSEFEGGHTEAFF. The CDR3 nucleotides are TGTGCCAGCAGTGAATTTGAAGGGGGGCACACTGAAGCTTTCTTT.